This TCR beta chain was identified in a study of OX40 agonist ivuxolimab in advanced cancers. Whole-study context: The patients got ivuxolimab, which is an agonistic anti-OX40 (CD134) antibody.

CDR1 and CDR2 from the germline V gene are LNHDA and SQIVND (reference sequence). V lost 1 base, J lost 6 bases, and 11 bases lay in between. This CDR3 has 14 residues. Sequencing used immunoSEQ multiplex PCR; TCRdb keeps in-frame clones, though not all of them. The repertoire holds tens of thousands of clones, with around 85% as singletons. The timepoints at which blood was sampled were baseline, cycle 4 day 1, and cycle 7 day 1. V is TRBV19 and J is TRBJ2-3, with D unclear. The source was CD4+ or CD8+ T cells sorted from blood, collected in a trial of the OX40 agonist ivuxolimab. The clonotype was recovered from an adult with an advanced solid tumor such as melanoma, head and neck, liver or kidney cancer. CDR3 in amino acids: CASSIGVYADTQYF. In nucleotides, the CDR3 is TGTGCCAGTAGTATAGGCGTCTACGCGGATACGCAGTATTTT.